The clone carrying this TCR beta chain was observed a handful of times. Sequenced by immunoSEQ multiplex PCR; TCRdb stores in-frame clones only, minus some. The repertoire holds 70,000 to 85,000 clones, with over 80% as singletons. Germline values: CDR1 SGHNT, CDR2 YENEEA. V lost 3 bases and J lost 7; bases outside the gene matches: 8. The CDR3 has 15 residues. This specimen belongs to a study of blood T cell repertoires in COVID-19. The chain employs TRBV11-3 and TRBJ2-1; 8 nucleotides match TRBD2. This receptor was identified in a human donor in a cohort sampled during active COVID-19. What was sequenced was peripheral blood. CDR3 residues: CASSLVSGGKNEQFF. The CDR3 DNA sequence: TGTGCCAGCAGCTTGGTCTCGGGAGGGAAGAATGAGCAGTTCTTC.